These T cell receptor beta chains were read from a single sample in a study of CD4+ T cells in melanoma. Sequenced by immunoSEQ multiplex PCR; TCRdb stores in-frame clones only, minus some. This table has under 10,000 clones, around 79% appearing once. Material: cells from a culture (not recorded whether cultured in vitro). The receptors come from a human donor with melanoma. Each CDR3 is given with its conserved first and last residue. D genes are given only for firm matches. Expanded clones are given a class, and other clones once, few, many or no size at all.

d_call	j_call	v_call	clone_size	cdr3_aa	cdr3_nt
-	TRBJ2-3	TRBV7-3	few	CASSLGWGDTQYF	TGTGCCAGCAGCTTGGGATGGGGGGATACGCAGTATTTT
TRBD1	TRBJ1-2	TRBV5-1	-	CASSLGTGLSDGYTF	TGCGCCAGCAGCTTGGGGACAGGGTTGAGTGATGGCTACACCTTC
TRBD2	TRBJ2-7	TRBV2	-	CASVPFGAGVLHEQYF	TGTGCCAGCGTCCCTTTCGGGGCGGGGGTATTACACGAGCAGTACTTC
TRBD1	TRBJ2-3	TRBV29-1	-	CSVPARQGATDTQYF	TGCAGCGTTCCGGCGAGACAGGGGGCCACAGATACGCAGTATTTT
TRBD1	TRBJ1-3	TRBV28	-	CASRTGATGNTIYF	TGTGCCAGCAGAACAGGGGCTACTGGAAACACCATATATTTT
-	TRBJ1-2	TRBV5-4	-	CASSPDSNYGYTF	TGTGCCAGCAGCCCCGACAGTAACTATGGCTACACCTTC
-	TRBJ2-2	TRBV4-2	medium-sized	CASSPVTGNTGELFF	TGTGCCAGCAGCCCCGTCACCGGGAACACCGGGGAGCTGTTTTTT
TRBD1	TRBJ1-1	TRBV7-8	-	CASSNPGQGGTEAFF	TGTGCCAGCAGCAACCCCGGGCAGGGGGGCACTGAAGCTTTCTTT
-	TRBJ1-3	TRBV9	-	CASSAGAHSSGNTIYF	TGTGCCAGCAGCGCCGGGGCTCATAGCTCTGGAAACACCATATATTTT
-	TRBJ2-3	TRBV6-5	-	CASRRLGTDTQYF	TGTGCCAGCAGGAGACTAGGCACAGATACGCAGTATTTT
-	TRBJ1-1	TRBV11-2	-	CASSLERGGTEAFF	TGTGCCAGCAGCTTAGAAAGGGGGGGGACTGAAGCTTTCTTT
-	TRBJ2-7	TRBV6-5	-	CASSRAAYEQYF	TGTGCCAGCAGTCGGGCAGCCTACGAGCAGTACTTC
-	TRBJ2-3	TRBV5-1	-	CASSLGGAGDTQYF	TGCGCCAGCAGCTTGGGAGGGGCTGGAGATACGCAGTATTTT
-	TRBJ1-3	TRBV4-2	-	CASSQEVSGNTIYF	TGTGCCAGCAGCCAAGAGGTATCTGGAAACACCATATATTTT
TRBD1	TRBJ2-7	TRBV5-1	-	CASSLGQGSYEQYF	TGCGCCAGCAGCTTAGGACAGGGTTCCTACGAGCAGTACTTC
-	TRBJ2-3	TRBV20-1	once	CSASRGAGPSDTQYF	TGCAGTGCTAGTAGGGGGGCTGGGCCCTCAGATACGCAGTATTTT
TRBD2	TRBJ2-1	TRBV7-9	-	CASSQSWASGGYNEQFF	TGTGCCAGCAGCCAATCGTGGGCTAGCGGGGGGTACAATGAGCAGTTCTTC
-	TRBJ1-1	TRBV5-4	once	CASSFGGYMNTEAFF	TGTGCCAGCAGCTTTGGAGGGTACATGAACACTGAAGCTTTCTTT
-	TRBJ1-1	TRBV18	once	CASSPDWAGMNTEAFF	TGTGCCAGCTCACCAGACTGGGCCGGAATGAACACTGAAGCTTTCTTT
-	TRBJ2-3	TRBV5-4	-	CASSLGGLSTDTQYF	TGTGCCAGCAGCTTGGGGGGACTTAGCACAGATACGCAGTATTTT
-	TRBJ1-4	TRBV6-6	few	CASSYSKGPKGEKLFF	TGTGCCAGCAGTTACTCGAAGGGTCCCAAGGGTGAAAAACTGTTTTTT
TRBD1	TRBJ2-1	TRBV18	medium-sized	CASSPISIPGQPGNEQFF	TGTGCCAGCTCACCGATCTCCATTCCGGGACAGCCGGGCAATGAGCAGTTCTTC
TRBD2	TRBJ2-7	TRBV5-4	-	CASSAKTGGGEQYF	TGTGCCAGCAGCGCAAAAACCGGGGGGGGCGAGCAGTACTTC
TRBD1	TRBJ1-1	TRBV30	once	CAWKDRGDTEAFF	TGTGCCTGGAAGGACAGGGGAGACACTGAAGCTTTCTTT
-	TRBJ1-3	TRBV19	-	CASRTVSGNTIYF	TGTGCCAGTAGGACAGTCTCTGGAAACACCATATATTTT
-	TRBJ2-7	TRBV12-3/TRBV12-4	-	CASSRPSSYEQYF	TGTGCCAGCAGCCGACCCTCATCCTACGAGCAGTACTTC
-	TRBJ2-6	TRBV7-3	-	CASTLGTSGANVLTF	TGTGCCAGCACCTTGGGTACCTCTGGGGCCAACGTCCTGACTTTC
-	TRBJ1-2	TRBV23-1	-	CASSQYTNQQGYAGYGYTF	TGCGCCAGCAGTCAATACACCAACCAACAGGGCTACGCTGGCTATGGCTACACCTTC
-	TRBJ1-2	TRBV2	-	CASSEGNSIYGYTF	TGTGCCAGCAGTGAAGGCAACAGCATCTATGGCTACACCTTC
-	TRBJ1-1	TRBV6-5	-	CASSTRAEAFF	TGTGCCAGCAGTACCAGGGCTGAAGCTTTCTTT
-	TRBJ1-1	TRBV13	-	CASSSGTMNTEAFF	TGTGCCAGCAGCTCCGGGACGATGAACACTGAAGCTTTCTTT
TRBD2	TRBJ2-1	TRBV20-1	-	CSASKLDLAGGPSYNEQFF	TGCAGTGCTAGTAAATTGGATCTAGCGGGGGGGCCATCCTACAATGAGCAGTTCTTC
-	TRBJ1-3	TRBV6-5	-	CASSYRDGNTIYF	TGTGCCAGCAGTTACCGGGATGGAAACACCATATATTTT
-	TRBJ1-4	TRBV9	few	CASNTGTGNEKLFF	TGTGCCAGCAACACCGGGACGGGTAATGAAAAACTGTTTTTT
-	TRBJ2-3	TRBV18	few	CASSHGLSSDYF	TGTGCCAGCTCACACGGGCTGAGCAGCGATTATTTT
-	TRBJ1-6	TRBV6-1	-	CASSEKSMGGAASPLHF	TGTGCCAGCAGTGAAAAGTCGATGGGGGGGGCTGCTTCACCCCTCCACTTT
-	TRBJ2-1	TRBV19	-	CASSNPGRTDEQFF	TGTGCCAGTAGCAATCCGGGACGGACGGATGAGCAGTTCTTC
-	TRBJ1-5	TRBV29-1	-	CSVAGGYNQPQHF	TGCAGCGTTGCGGGGGGCTACAATCAGCCCCAGCATTTT
-	TRBJ2-5	TRBV30	once	CAWSGLQGRGETQYF	TGTGCCTGGAGTGGGCTGCAGGGGCGCGGAGAGACCCAGTACTTC
-	TRBJ1-1	TRBV4-1	-	CASSLEGRNTEAFF	TGCGCCAGCAGCCTCGAAGGGAGGAACACTGAAGCTTTCTTT
-	TRBJ1-2	TRBV29-1	large	CSVEEREHQTNYGYTF	TGCAGCGTTGAAGAGAGAGAACACCAAACTAACTATGGCTACACCTTC
TRBD2	TRBJ2-3	TRBV27	few	CASSLYAFGTSGTDTQYF	TGTGCCAGCAGTTTATATGCTTTTGGGACTAGCGGCACAGATACGCAGTATTTT
-	TRBJ2-1	TRBV6-5	-	CASSYARPADEQFF	TGTGCCAGCAGTTACGCGCGACCGGCCGATGAGCAGTTCTTC
-	TRBJ2-2	TRBV18	-	CASSPPSKNTGELFF	TGTGCCAGCTCACCACCGTCGAAGAACACCGGGGAGCTGTTTTTT
-	TRBJ1-2	TRBV6-5	-	CASIGRKGYTF	TGTGCCAGCATAGGGAGAAAAGGCTACACCTTC
-	TRBJ2-2	TRBV9	-	CASSARLGNTGELFF	TGTGCCAGCAGCGCGCGACTAGGGAACACCGGGGAGCTGTTTTTT
TRBD1	TRBJ2-5	TRBV2	-	CASRTGRSETQYF	TGTGCCAGCAGGACAGGGAGAAGTGAGACCCAGTACTTC
-	TRBJ1-5	TRBV7-9	-	CASSEVTGQPQHF	TGTGCCAGCAGCGAGGTTACCGGGCAGCCCCAGCATTTT
TRBD2	TRBJ2-1	TRBV3-1/TRBV3-2	-	CASSQDGGGYNEQFF	TGTGCCAGCAGCCAAGATGGCGGGGGATACAATGAGCAGTTCTTC
-	TRBJ1-2	TRBV30	-	CAWSVERNYGYTF	TGTGCCTGGAGTGTTGAGAGGAACTATGGCTACACCTTC
-	TRBJ2-1	TRBV30	once	CAWSRHHQQFF	TGTGCCTGGAGTAGACACCATCAGCAGTTCTTC
-	TRBJ1-1	TRBV5-6	-	CASSPGSLMNTEAFF	TGTGCCAGCAGCCCAGGCAGTCTGATGAACACTGAAGCTTTCTTT
-	TRBJ2-2	TRBV6-4	-	CASSQGRNTGELFF	TGTGCCAGCAGTCAGGGGCGGAACACCGGGGAGCTGTTTTTT
-	TRBJ2-1	TRBV15	-	CATSRDSSNGAQRYNEQFF	TGTGCCACCAGCAGAGACTCCTCAAATGGGGCCCAACGATACAATGAGCAGTTCTTC
TRBD1	TRBJ1-1	TRBV18	-	CASSPDRANSEAFF	TGTGCCAGCTCACCGGACAGGGCTAATTCTGAAGCTTTCTTT